This entry features one T cell receptor (beta chain) sequence. Its antigen is unknown. One end of the junction varies from germline; a read error may be responsible. Inclusive of the bounding cysteine and phenylalanine, the CDR3 is 12 residues long. The DNA shown is the 36-base CDR3, in frame from base 1. Per the germline V gene, SQVTM is the CDR1 and ANQGSEA is the CDR2. This record comes from a study of T-cell reconstitution after alpha-beta-depleted transplantation in children (dated by TCRdb to the mid-2010s). About the study as a whole: T-cell immune reconstitution after TCRalphabeta/CD19-depleted allogeneic hematopoietic cell transplantation in children was quantitatively tracked in the study by means of TCR repertoire profiling.

Broad study findings and their caveats: Over subsequent months, a decline in hyperexpanded clone frequencies was noted, and after one year, T-cell counts and TCRbeta diversity were mostly ascribed to newly produced T cells. The high TCRbeta diversity at day 60 in some patients was ascribed to recipient T cells and intrathymic progenitors that had survived conditioning. The apparently early alphabetaT-cell count recovery about two months after transplant was reportedly dependent on only several hundred rapidly expanded clones derived from non-depleted graft cells.

The method behind the library was PCR. Sequencing used an Illumina HiSeq 2500. TCR library preparation used molecular barcoding, with unique molecular identifiers applied to normalize quantification of the TCRbeta repertoire. TCRdb reanalyzed the raw reads on its own, using fastp at Q25 for trimming and MiXCR for clone calling, and kept in-frame beta chains. Records with the same CDR3 protein are collapsed into one entry carrying the most frequent genes and DNA. For this sample there are a few hundred thousand distinct CDR3 sequences; 25% to 30% appear just once. The top ten clones comprise around a third of the sample. The sample's treatment or condition label, decoded: allogeneic hematopoietic cell transplantation with graft depleted of TCRalphabeta T cells and CD19 B cells. TCRalphabeta/CD19-depleted allogeneic hematopoietic cell grafts were given to the transplant recipients, all of whom were children.

The specimen comprised PBMCs, sampled before TCRalphabeta/CD19-depleted stem cell transplant. The sequence links TRBV29-1 to TRBJ2-3, with a weak D call of TRBD1 (5 bases match). This TCR came from a boy less than two years old with Wiskott-Aldrich syndrome, due to receive a stem cell transplant. The bases are TGCAGCGTTGGGGATACTACAGGTACGCAGTATTTT. It translates as CSVGDTTGTQYF.